The clone carrying this TCR beta chain has just one count. The antigen remains unidentified. The entry originates in a study of CD8 T cells in Susac syndrome. Background on the study: At blood draw, Susac syndrome patients were therapy-naive, on corticosteroids, or on intravenous immunoglobulin alone. Study-wide findings and caveats: The CD4+ T cell repertoires, which came from Susac syndrome patients, showed no sign of clonal expansion.

Susac syndrome patients met recently defined diagnostic criteria for definite or probable disease. It was with random hexamers that about 0.45 to 1 ug RNA was reverse transcribed. TCRdb called the immunoSEQ multiplex PCR reads again in MiXCR, with one record for every CDR3 protein. The sample contains around 150,000 distinct CDR3 sequences, 95% of which appear only once. This TCR derives from a human donor with Susac syndrome. Material for sequencing was CD4+ T cells from PBMCs.

The CDR3, as DNA: TGTGCCAGCAGTTTACTATCCCAACATGGCTACACCTTC. It translates to CASSLLSQHGYTF. V and J are TRBV12-3 or TRBV12-4 and TRBJ1-2; the D is unclear. Trimming removed 2 bases at V and 6 bases at J, with 10 bases between. This CDR3 contains 13 residues.